These T cell receptor beta chains were read from a single sample in a study of a mutant IDH1 vaccine in newly diagnosed glioma. Their target antigens are unknown. The assay was immunoSEQ multiplex PCR, and TCRdb's table has in-frame clones only and misses some. The sample includes some 130,000 clones, around 80% of them seen just once. The source material was PBMCs, sampled from a glioma patient whose treatment included an IDH1 peptide vaccine. All receptors come from a middle-aged man with glioma. The CDR3 runs from the conserved cysteine through the conserved F or W. The D gene is left open where the match is weak. Rows may omit the clone size; those that give it use once, few, many or a size class.

J,V,D,size,CDR3,DNA
TRBJ2-1,TRBV10-3,.,.,CASGVSYNEQFF,TGTGCCTCTGGTGTCTCCTACAATGAGCAGTTCTTC
TRBJ2-5,TRBV9,TRBD2,.,CASSPPGLAGVWGTQYF,TGTGCCAGCAGCCCACCGGGACTAGCGGGAGTATGGGGGACCCAGTACTTC
TRBJ2-5,TRBV4-3,TRBD1,few,CASSQDYSGQGGQTQYF,TGCGCCAGCAGCCAAGATTATTCGGGACAGGGGGGACAGACCCAGTACTTC
TRBJ1-2,TRBV28,TRBD1,.,CASSTGTVYGYTF,TGTGCCAGCAGCACCGGGACAGTCTATGGCTACACCTTC
TRBJ2-7,TRBV10-3,TRBD2,.,CAISSPGTKPYEQYF,TGTGCCATCAGTTCCCCCGGGACTAAACCCTACGAGCAGTACTTC
TRBJ1-3,TRBV21-1,.,.,CASSKGSRSGNTIYF,TGTGCCAGCAGCAAAGGGAGTCGATCTGGAAACACCATATATTTT
TRBJ2-7,TRBV15,.,.,CATSRVGLIYEQYF,TGTGCCACCAGCAGAGTTGGGCTTATTTACGAGCAGTACTTC
TRBJ2-7,TRBV4-1,.,.,CASSQAGTGSYEQYF,TGCGCCAGCAGCCAAGCAGGGACGGGATCCTACGAGCAGTACTTC
TRBJ2-3,TRBV7-2,.,.,CASSLPLPRTPAQYF,TGTGCCAGCAGCCTCCCCTTGCCCCGAACGCCGGCGCAGTATTTT
TRBJ2-7,TRBV4-1,.,few,CASSQDAQPRSSYEQYF,TGCGCCAGCAGCCAAGATGCCCAACCGAGGAGCTCCTACGAGCAGTACTTC
TRBJ2-7,TRBV10-2,TRBD1,.,CASRQGVYEQYF,TGCGCCAGCAGACAGGGGGTGTACGAGCAGTACTTC
TRBJ2-7,TRBV19,TRBD2,.,CASSPRTIREVYEQYF,TGTGCCAGTAGTCCGCGGACTATCCGGGAGGTCTACGAGCAGTACTTC
TRBJ2-5,TRBV7-9,.,.,CASTDKMETQYF,TGTGCCAGCACCGACAAGATGGAGACCCAGTACTTC
TRBJ1-2,TRBV7-9,.,.,CASSLGGGYGYTF,TGTGCCAGCAGCTTAGGAGGGGGATATGGCTACACCTTC
TRBJ1-5,TRBV28,.,few,CASSIAPAGQPQHF,TGTGCCAGCAGTATAGCCCCGGCGGGTCAGCCCCAGCATTTT
TRBJ1-3,TRBV9,TRBD1,.,CASSVAGGQTSSGNTIYF,TGTGCCAGCAGCGTAGCAGGGGGACAAACGAGCTCTGGAAACACCATATATTTT
TRBJ1-2,TRBV18,TRBD1,.,CASSPDRGEGYTF,TGTGCCAGCTCACCGGACAGGGGAGAGGGCTACACCTTC
TRBJ2-3,TRBV29-1,.,.,CSVERTHQYF,TGCAGCGTTGAAAGGACTCACCAGTATTTT
TRBJ2-3,TRBV6-1,.,.,CASSVRLDTQYF,TGTGCCAGCAGTGTGAGGCTCGATACGCAGTATTTT
TRBJ2-1,TRBV29-1,TRBD2,.,CSVRGGLAASSYNEQFF,TGCAGCGTCCGGGGGGGACTAGCGGCGAGCTCCTACAATGAGCAGTTCTTC
TRBJ2-7,TRBV5-5,TRBD1,.,CASSLTDRVSYEQYF,TGTGCCAGCAGCTTGACGGACAGGGTTTCCTACGAGCAGTACTTC
TRBJ2-7,TRBV5-1,TRBD2,.,CASSSGATSYEQYF,TGCGCCAGCTCTAGCGGGGCAACCTCCTACGAGCAGTACTTC
TRBJ2-1,TRBV29-1,TRBD2,.,CSVVVEAGEYWFF,TGCAGCGTTGTCGTGGAGGCGGGGGAGTATTGGTTCTTC
TRBJ2-7,TRBV7-6,.,.,CASSLTGDSYEQYF,TGTGCCAGCAGCTTGACGGGAGATTCCTACGAGCAGTACTTC